These 28 T cell receptor beta chains came from one sample sequenced in a study of cytomegalovirus exposure and HLA in healthy donors. The PCR employed 60 Vbeta primers together with 13 Jbeta primers. Sequenced by immunoSEQ multiplex PCR; TCRdb stores in-frame clones only, minus some. The sample has 200,000 to 250,000 clones, 70% to 85% seen once. The sequenced sample was PBMCs. These receptors all stem from a male donor in good health and CMV-seronegative.

The genes are TRBV19 and TRBJ1-1; D is perhaps TRBD1 (5 bases). Germline CDR1 and CDR2: LNHDA and SQIVND (reference sequence). The CDR3 loop spans 12 amino acids. Trimming took 3 bases from V and 7 from J, leaving 9 bases between them. CDR3 residues: CASSMAGNEAFF. The CDR3 region has the DNA TGTGCCAGTAGTATGGCAGGGAATGAAGCTTTCTTT.

The table lists this clone with a count of one. The rearrangement uses TRBV7-9 and TRBJ2-3; D ambiguous. Germline V CDR1 and CDR2: SEHNR, FQNEAQ (reference sequence). This CDR3 has 15 amino acids. The ends were cut back, 4 bases at V and 2 bases at J, with 13 bases in the middle. CDR3 region: CASSSTRTSTDTQYF. The CDR3 DNA is TGTGCCAGCAGCTCTACTCGAACTTCCACAGATACGCAGTATTTT.

The chain employs TRBV7-8 and TRBJ2-7; TRBD2 agrees at 13 bases. Germline V gene lookup returns CDR1 SGHVS and CDR2 FQNEAQ. Trimming cost V 0 bases and J 4 bases; bases outside gene matches: 6. The CDR3 runs 17 residues. The CDR3 reads CASSLAQGLAGAYEQYF. CDR3 nucleotides: TGTGCCAGCAGCTTAGCGCAAGGACTAGCGGGAGCTTACGAGCAGTACTTC.

This clone was detected only once. The chain joins TRBV6-4 to TRBJ1-2; D is ambiguous. From germline, CDR1 is MRHNA and CDR2 SNTAGT. Trimming stripped 2 bases from V and 2 bases from J, with 3 bases between. CDR3 length equals 12 residues. In DNA, the CDR3 is TGTGCCAGCAGTGACAGCAACTATGGCTACACCTTC. Its translation is CASSDSNYGYTF.

The chain recombines TRBV23-1 with TRBJ2-1; 10 bases align to TRBD1. TRBV23-1 belongs to the ORF category, with a function that is uncertain. There are 17 residues in the CDR3. Trimming took 0 bases from V and 6 from J; bases not matched to a gene: 8. The CDR3 bases are TGCGCCAGCAGTCAATCGGAGGACAGGGGGTCCGTCAATGAGCAGTTCTTC. Protein sequence: CASSQSEDRGSVNEQFF.

This clone was observed a handful of times. The J gene is TRBJ1-1, the V gene TRBV6-6, with unresolved D. This CDR3 has 12 amino acids. Germline V gene sequence: CDR1 MNHNY, CDR2 SVGAGI (reference sequence). V lost 8 bases and J lost 3, with 10 bases in between. Here the CDR3 reads CASLISDTEAFF. DNA for the CDR3: TGTGCCAGCCTTATCTCTGACACTGAAGCTTTCTTT.

In its sample, this clone was seen once. This chain joins TRBV28 and TRBJ1-2, with unresolved D. CDR1 and CDR2 from the germline V gene are MDHEN and SYDVKM. Trimming shortened V by 2 bases and J by 8 bases, and 9 bases separated the two germline ends. The CDR3 extends over 12 amino acids. CDR3 residues: CASSLPGRGYTF. The CDR3 bases are TGTGCCAGCAGTTTACCTGGCAGAGGCTACACCTTC.

This clone appeared once. This sequence joins TRBV9 and TRBJ2-3; 7 nucleotides line up with TRBD2. The CDR3 length is 17 residues. V was clipped by 0 bases and J by 3 bases; unmatched bases: 10. In germline, CDR1 is SGDLS, CDR2 YYNGEE. This CDR3 is CASSVEPRLAPTDTQYF. The CDR3 coding sequence is TGTGCCAGCAGCGTAGAACCCAGACTAGCCCCTACAGATACGCAGTATTTT.

This chain joins TRBV9 and TRBJ2-2; 7 bases agree with TRBD2. The J segment lost 0 bases and the V segment lost 0 bases, leaving 8 bases of the junction unmatched. The CDR3 extends over 18 amino acids. CDR1 is SGDLS, CDR2 YYNGEE, per germline. In DNA, the CDR3 is TGTGCCAGCAGCGTAGAGTCCGGGCTAGCGGCGAACACCGGGGAGCTGTTTTTT. Protein product: CASSVESGLAANTGELFF.

This chain connects TRBV10-3 to TRBJ2-5; a weak D match, TRBD1 (5 bases). There are 14 residues in the CDR3. Trimming left V 6 bases short and J 3 bases short, with 14 bases between. Germline V gene data show CDR1 as ENHRY and CDR2 as SYGVKD. In DNA form, the CDR3 reads TGTGCCATCAGCACCCAGGTGACAGAAGAGACCCAGTACTTC. It encodes CAISTQVTEETQYF.

The chain carries TRBV15 and TRBJ2-5; TRBD1 matches 7 bases. The J segment lost 3 bases and the V segment lost 5 bases, leaving 6 bases of the junction unmatched. This CDR3 comprises 14 residues. Germline loops: CDR1 LNHNV, CDR2 YYDKDF (reference sequence). CDR3: CATSPLGTEETQYF. In nucleotides, the CDR3 is TGTGCCACCAGCCCCTTGGGGACAGAAGAGACCCAGTACTTC.

The chain combines TRBV11-2 with TRBJ2-1; 10 bases match TRBD2. CDR3 length: 15 residues. From germline, CDR1 is SGHAT and CDR2 FQNNGV. Trimming removed 3 bases from V and 4 bases from J; junction bases left unmatched: 3. This CDR3 is CASSLWTSGYNEQFF. CDR3 nucleotides: TGTGCCAGCAGCTTGTGGACTAGCGGATACAATGAGCAGTTCTTC.

In regard to this clone: Within the sample, other DNA sequences also encode this same CDR3. This chain joins TRBV7-9 and TRBJ2-7; 10 bases match TRBD1. Germline values: CDR1 SEHNR, CDR2 FQNEAQ (reference sequence). CDR3 size: 13 residues. Losses at the gene ends were 5 bases for V and 3 bases for J; bases not matched to a gene: 1. CDR3 sequence (DNA): TGTGCCAGCAGCAGGGACAGGGGCTACGAGCAGTACTTC. It translates to CASSRDRGYEQYF.

J is TRBJ2-3 and V is TRBV6-5; TRBD2 matches at 12 bases. The CDR3 runs to 14 residues. The J segment lost 2 bases and the V segment lost 8 bases, leaving 2 bases of the junction unmatched. The germline gives CDR1 MNHEY, CDR2 SVGAGI. The CDR3 DNA reads TGTGCCAGCCTAGCGGGAGGGCCCACAGATACGCAGTATTTT. It is translated as CASLAGGPTDTQYF.

The gene calls are TRBV6-1 and TRBJ2-2; possibly TRBD1 for D (5 bases). Germline loops: CDR1 MNHNS, CDR2 SASEGT. The CDR3 has 19 residues. The V gene lost 0 bases and the J gene lost 6 bases, with 23 bases spanning the gap. The CDR3 protein is CASSEAPAIQGIGAGELFF. The CDR3 bases are TGTGCCAGCAGTGAAGCGCCAGCGATCCAGGGAATAGGGGCCGGGGAGCTGTTTTTT.

The V and J genes are TRBV10-3 and TRBJ2-7; 9 bases are shared with TRBD1. V was pared by 10 bases and J by 11 bases, with 18 bases of the junction left unmatched. The CDR3 has 14 amino acids. Germline V CDR1 and CDR2: ENHRY, SYGVKD. The CDR3 bases are TGTGCCACCCAACAGGGGGCTAGAGGAGCGACAGAGTACTTC. It specifies CATQQGARGATEYF.

The chain links TRBV30 to TRBJ1-5; tentatively, D is TRBD1 (6 bases). Germline V gene data show CDR1 as GTSNPN and CDR2 as SVGIG (reference sequence). The CDR3 spans 14 residues. V was trimmed by 4 bases and J by 7 bases, leaving 17 bases between them. CDR3 sequence: CAWNDQTGEQPQHF. Here the CDR3 DNA reads TGTGCCTGGAACGACCAGACAGGAGAACAGCCCCAGCATTTT.

The chain couples TRBV28 to TRBJ1-5, with D unclear. V lost 1 base, J lost 3 bases, and 16 bases lay in between. Per germline, CDR1 MDHEN and CDR2 SYDVKM. The length of the CDR3 is 17 residues. CDR3 loop: CASSLFLDSSPNQPQHF. In nucleotides, the CDR3 is TGTGCCAGCAGTTTATTTCTGGACTCATCCCCCAATCAGCCCCAGCATTTT.

The gene calls are TRBV6-5 and TRBJ1-4, with a weak D call TRBD1 (5 bases). The germline gives CDR1 MNHEY, CDR2 SVGAGI. V dropped 2 bases and J dropped 6 bases, with 13 bases sitting between them. The CDR3 extends over 15 amino acids. The CDR3 spells CASSYNGGAHEKLFF. The DNA of the CDR3 is TGTGCCAGCAGTTACAATGGCGGGGCCCATGAAAAACTGTTTTTT.

As concerns this clone: Other DNA sequences in this specimen translate into the identical CDR3. This chain joins TRBV5-4 and TRBJ2-7, with 10 bases aligning to TRBD2. In germline, CDR1 is SGHNT, CDR2 YYREEE (reference sequence). V dropped 0 bases and J dropped 4; count of bases not matched to a gene: 1. The CDR3 is made up of 14 amino acids. CDR3 amino acids: CASSLGTSGYEQYF. CDR3 coding DNA: TGTGCCAGCAGCTTGGGGACTAGCGGATACGAGCAGTACTTC.

This chain connects TRBV6-1 to TRBJ2-2; TRBD2 might be the D (6 bases). Germline V CDR1 and CDR2: MNHNS, SASEGT. The CDR3 spans 14 residues. V lost 8 bases and J 5 bases, leaving 15 bases between the germline ends. The CDR3: CASPWDFSTGELFF. The CDR3, as DNA: TGTGCCAGCCCCTGGGACTTTTCAACCGGGGAGCTGTTTTTT.

The chain couples TRBV10-1 to TRBJ2-1, with D possibly TRBD1 on 5 matching bases. Trimming pared 4 bases from V and 6 bases from J, leaving 10 bases between. Germline lookup yields CDR1 WNHNN and CDR2 SYGVQD (reference sequence). CDR3 length: 13 amino acids. The CDR3 DNA follows: TGCGCCAGCAGTGGGACAATTACCAATGAGCAGTTCTTC. It translates to CASSGTITNEQFF.

This clone was observed a handful of times. The chain has TRBV7-9 and TRBJ1-1; 7 bases are shared with TRBD1. The trim removed 7 bases at V and 2 bases at J, leaving 7 bases unmatched. The CDR3 runs 14 residues. Germline CDR1 is SEHNR and CDR2 is FQNEAQ (reference sequence). CDR3 protein: CASTRTGDNTEAFF. In nucleotides, the CDR3 is TGTGCCAGCACCCGGACAGGCGACAACACTGAAGCTTTCTTT.

This chain links TRBV11-1 with TRBJ2-3; D is uncertain. Germline V gives CDR1 SGHAT, CDR2 FQDESV (reference sequence). Trimming took 5 bases from V and 3 from J, leaving 3 bases between them. This CDR3 contains 11 residues. The CDR3 DNA is TGTGCCAGCAGCCTGACAGATACGCAGTATTTT. Its protein is CASSLTDTQYF. Variable domain in full (rest from reference TRBV11-1 and TRBJ2-3): EAEVAQSPRYKITEKSQAVAFWCDPISGHATLYWYRQILGQGPELLVQFQDESVVDDSQLPKDRFSAERLKGVDSTLKIQPAELGDSAMYLCASSLTDTQYFGPGTRLTVL.

CDR3 nucleotides: TGCGCCAGCAGCCAAACTAGCGGGGTCTACGAGCAGTACTTC. It encodes CASSQTSGVYEQYF. The genes are TRBV5-1 and TRBJ2-7; 10 bases align to TRBD2. Germline assignment: CDR1 SGHRS and CDR2 YFSETQ. V lost 4 bases and J lost 3; bases outside the gene matches: 4. The length of the CDR3 is 14 residues.

In its sample, this clone was seen a few times. The chain employs TRBV5-1 and TRBJ2-1; the D is unclear. Germline V CDR1 and CDR2: SGHRS, YFSETQ. CDR3 length: 13 residues. V lost 4 bases and J lost 8, with 13 bases in between. CDR3 residues: CASSQLVSDEQFF. DNA for the CDR3: TGCGCCAGCAGCCAACTGGTCTCCGATGAGCAGTTCTTC.

This clone was counted a few times. The chain recombines TRBV29-1 with TRBJ2-5; tentatively, D is TRBD2 (6 bases). Germline lookup yields CDR1 SQVTM and CDR2 ANQGSEA. The CDR3 contains 15 residues. V was pared by 4 bases and J by 3 bases, with 18 bases between. This CDR3 is CSVVPWGDMKETQYF. CDR3 DNA sequence: TGCAGCGTTGTCCCCTGGGGGGATATGAAAGAGACCCAGTACTTC.

The chain has TRBV28 and TRBJ1-4; TRBD1 is a possible D gene (5 bases). Germline V gene lookup returns CDR1 MDHEN and CDR2 SYDVKM. This CDR3 region has 14 residues. Deletions cut 7 bases from V and 4 bases from J, with 13 bases between. The CDR3 is CASMPGLLNEKLFF. CDR3 bases: TGTGCCAGCATGCCGGGACTGCTTAATGAAAAACTGTTTTTT.